This TCR gamma chain was sequenced during a study of γδ T cells in repeated Plasmodium falciparum infection. TCRdb re-called the multiplex PCR reads through CATT. The sample comprises roughly 32,000 gamma-chain clones, 1.4% to 1.5% of which are singletons, and 19% rests with the top ten. This clone has ten or more counts. The translation of this DNA and the TCRdb protein of a much larger clone differ at residue 11, probably owing to a read error; the protein shown here is translated from the DNA. Sequenced input: gamma-delta T cells from blood. This clonotype was sampled from a pool of human donors (malaria-infected and uninfected, not separated).

CDR3 sequence (DNA): TGTGCCTTGTGGGAGGTTATCCCCCTTGAGGAACTCTTT. This codes for CALWEVIPLEELF. The J gene was not called, though the V gene is TRGV9. The length of the CDR3 is 13 residues. The germline V gene encodes CDR1 GITISATS and CDR2 ISYDGTV (reference sequence).